The T cell receptor beta chain under discussion was sequenced for a study of T-cell reconstitution after alpha-beta-depleted transplantation in children. Study results and limitations: Surviving recipient T cells and thymic progenitors underlay high day-60 TCRbeta diversity in some patients.

The length of the CDR3 is 15 residues. The germline gives CDR1 DFQATT, CDR2 SNEGSKA (reference sequence). The TCRbeta library was prepared with unique molecular identifiers. MiXCR, applied by TCRdb to the PCR reads, yields one record per CDR3 protein. In the table there are a few hundred thousand distinct CDR3 sequences, approximately 23% of which are singletons. As for this clonotype: The antigen remains undetermined. The junction differs from germline at one of its ends, possibly a read error.

The material was PBMCs, mostly from graft donor cells, obtained 180 days after TCRalphabeta/CD19-depleted stem cell transplant. The receptor was derived from a male patient aged 10 to 17 who had a stem cell transplant for acute lymphoblastic leukemia, so the T cells may come from the graft donor. The J gene is TRBJ1-2, the V gene TRBV20-1; 8 positions agree with TRBD1. CDR3 protein: CSAREGAGGTYGYPF. The CDR3 bases are TGCAGTGCTAGAGAAGGCGCAGGGGGCACCTATGGCTACCCCTTC.